Included here is one T cell receptor beta chain sequence, with context. There are a few counts of this clonotype. It has no known antigen specificity. No base quality information exists; no much larger clone differs at one position. Sequencing was carried out with an Illumina NovaSeq 6000. TCRalpha and TCRbeta cDNA libraries were constructed by 5'RACE with constant-segment primers, with sample barcodes and unique molecular identifiers being introduced. Trizol reagent was used to extract RNA from every sample. Amplification of the libraries took two PCR steps, and the second step added a second sample barcode plus Illumina TruSeq adapters. The libraries were sequenced on an Illumina NovaSeq using 2 x 150 bp paired-end reads. Per the original workflow: Reads were demultiplexed and collapsed into UMI-guided consensus sequences with migec v1.2.7. With mixcr v2.1.11, UMI consensuses were aligned to TRA and TRB V and J templates and assembled into clonotypes. Expanded or contracted clonotypes were those called significant by both edgeR and NoisET, with noise models trained on biological replicates. edgeR calls used a false discovery rate-adjusted p below 0.01 and a log2 fold-change threshold of 1. PCA with hierarchical clustering of max-normalized trajectories of the 1000 most abundant clonotypes was used as exploratory dynamics analysis. Separately sequenced CD4+ and CD8+ repertoires were used to assign the CD4 or CD8 phenotype of responding clones. The public reads were reanalyzed by TCRdb: fastp trimming at Q25, MiXCR alignment, in-frame beta chains only. Identical CDR3 protein sequences are pooled into one entry, listed with their most common genes and DNA. The V and J calls were not made by the authors but by TCRdb's processing. Within this sample are 450,000 or so distinct CDR3 sequences, with around 25% of them counted one time only. In total, the top ten clones hold approximately 12% of the sample.

This sample was taken from a study of T-cell memory formation after mild COVID-19 (dated by TCRdb to 2020 to 2022). About the study as a whole: TCR sequence clusters from the two donors were largely donor specific. T-cell clones expanding and contracting after mild COVID-19 in two donors were tracked by longitudinal TCRalpha and TCRbeta repertoire sequencing. The cohort was made up of two young adult volunteers, one female and one male, who were previously healthy. Paper-wide results and their limitations: SARS-CoV-2 specificity of the second-wave clones peaking on day 37 was not confirmed. Balanced CD4/CD8 phenotypes were observed for clones contracting from day 15 to 85, whereas a bias towards CD4+ was observed for a second wave of clones expanding from day 15 to 37. Some responding clones were found in pre-infection memory, which suggests that pre-existing cross-reactive memory T cells took part in the SARS-CoV-2 response. Contracting CD4+ clones appeared mostly in the CM and EM memory subsets, whereas CD8+ clones were enriched in EMRA. Only two mild cases were covered in the study, and larger cohorts including severe cases with pre-infection samples were considered necessary.

V is reduced by 1 base and J by 0 bases, leaving a spacing of 7 bases between them. Taken from the germline V gene (reference sequence), the CDR1 and CDR2 loops are LNHDA and SQIVND. Reading from cysteine to phenylalanine, the CDR3 counts 14 amino acids. Only CDR3 DNA remains: 42 bases, in frame from the first base. Ficoll-Paque density gradient centrifugation was the method used to isolate PBMCs. The chain is made from TRBV19 and TRBJ2-7, with no confident D gene call. This receptor was taken from an adult woman who had mild COVID-19 (a few samples of this study predate the infection). The sample titles of this study are shuffled in the database, so cell type and time point are left out; the donor was told from shared clones. The source material was PBMCs or a T cell subset sorted from them (not recorded which). This receptor has the CDR3 CASSIGDSSYEQYF. The DNA sequence reads TGTGCCAGTAGTATAGGGGATTCCTCCTACGAGCAGTACTTC.